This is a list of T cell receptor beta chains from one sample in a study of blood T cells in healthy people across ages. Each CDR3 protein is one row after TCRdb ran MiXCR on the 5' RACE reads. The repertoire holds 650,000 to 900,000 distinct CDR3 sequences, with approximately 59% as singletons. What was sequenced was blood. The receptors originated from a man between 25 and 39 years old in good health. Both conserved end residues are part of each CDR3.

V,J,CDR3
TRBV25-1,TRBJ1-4,CASSGVGVSGKLFF
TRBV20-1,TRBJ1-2,CSAAPGTGVGGYTF
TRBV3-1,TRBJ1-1,CASSQDVQPTNTEAFF
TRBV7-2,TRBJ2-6,CASSRNRDVRGANVLTF
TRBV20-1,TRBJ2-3,CSASPLASQSDTQYF
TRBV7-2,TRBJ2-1,CASSPWSGRGNEQFF
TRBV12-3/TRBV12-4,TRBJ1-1,CASTSGWGTEAFF
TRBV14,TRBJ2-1,CASSQGLDREQFF
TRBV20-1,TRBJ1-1,CSARDRDRGNTEAFF
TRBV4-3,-,CASSQATGDALEQYF
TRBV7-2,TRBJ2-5,CASSPWGRETQYF
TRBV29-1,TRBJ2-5,CSPGARVGETQYF
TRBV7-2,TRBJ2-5,CASSLVGSGGQETQYF
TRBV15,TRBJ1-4,CATSRVGAGTVRNEKLFF
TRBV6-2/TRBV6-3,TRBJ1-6,CASRTNRGRFNSPLHF
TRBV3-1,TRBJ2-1,CASSHFSTGRDNEQFF
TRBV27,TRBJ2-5,CASSSPQSPLLKYF
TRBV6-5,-,CASGGGVETQYF
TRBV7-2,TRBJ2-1,CASSTGHLLEQFF
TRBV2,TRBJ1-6,CASSGEQQTSPLHF
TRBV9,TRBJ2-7,CASSQHSSGYEQYF
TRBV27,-,CASSLAFGPYEQYF
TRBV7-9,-,CASSVGINEQYF
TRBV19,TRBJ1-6,CASSNQKTPLHF
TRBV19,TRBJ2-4,CASSQTGRENIQYF
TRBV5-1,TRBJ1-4,CASSFTGTGEKLFF
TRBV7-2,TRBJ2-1,CASSFTLAGGLNNEQFF
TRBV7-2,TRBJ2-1,CASSRTGATTNEQFF
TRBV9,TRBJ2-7,CASSGNPRDRGLGEQYF
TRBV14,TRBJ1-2,CASSQDFVRDGYTF
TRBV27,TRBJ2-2,CASSLSGGRYTGELFF
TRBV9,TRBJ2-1,CASSLLPYNEQFF
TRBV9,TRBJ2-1,CASSVGSGGYPEQFF
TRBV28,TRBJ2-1,CASRIGQGAHEQFF
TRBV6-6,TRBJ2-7,CASSYNRQGTYEQYF
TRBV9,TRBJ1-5,CASSEGPGGNQPQHF
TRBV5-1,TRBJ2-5,CASSLGPGVNKETQYF
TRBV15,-,CATSRSGAHEQYF
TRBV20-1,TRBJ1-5,CSARRQEHSNQPQHF
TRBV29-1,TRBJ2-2,CSVLGQGRTGELFF
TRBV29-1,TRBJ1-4,CSVGGTGATNEKLFF
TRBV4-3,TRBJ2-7,CASSQGQGNNEQYF
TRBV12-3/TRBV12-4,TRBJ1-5,CASTLEGNNQPQHF
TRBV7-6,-,CASSLKGDRVWETQYF
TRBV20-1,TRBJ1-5,CSARITLLGQPQHF
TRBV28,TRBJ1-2,CASSRRGWDNYGYTF